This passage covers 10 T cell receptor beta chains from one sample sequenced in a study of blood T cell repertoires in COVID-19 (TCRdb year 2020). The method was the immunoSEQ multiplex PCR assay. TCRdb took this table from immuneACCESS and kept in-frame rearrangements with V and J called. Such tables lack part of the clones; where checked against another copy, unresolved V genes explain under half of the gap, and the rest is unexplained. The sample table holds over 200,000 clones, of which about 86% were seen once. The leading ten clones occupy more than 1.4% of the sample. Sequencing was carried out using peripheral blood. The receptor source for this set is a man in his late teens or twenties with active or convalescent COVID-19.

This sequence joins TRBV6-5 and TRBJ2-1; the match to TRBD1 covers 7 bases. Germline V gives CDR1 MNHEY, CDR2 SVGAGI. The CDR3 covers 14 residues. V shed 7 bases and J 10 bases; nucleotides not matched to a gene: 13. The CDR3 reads CASIVAGGRGEQFF. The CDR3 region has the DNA TGTGCCAGCATTGTGGCAGGGGGTCGGGGAGAGCAGTTCTTC.

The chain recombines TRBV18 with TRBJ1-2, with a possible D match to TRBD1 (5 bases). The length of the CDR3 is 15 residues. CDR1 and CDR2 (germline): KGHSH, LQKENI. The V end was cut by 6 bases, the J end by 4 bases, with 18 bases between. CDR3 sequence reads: CASSRNQGDGYGYTF. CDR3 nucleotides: TGTGCCAGCTCCCGAAACCAGGGCGACGGCTATGGCTACACCTTC. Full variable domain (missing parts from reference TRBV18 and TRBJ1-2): NAGVMQNPRHLVRRRGQEARLRCSPMKGHSHVYWYRQLPEEGLKFMVYLQKENIIDESGMPKERFSAEFPKEGPSILRIQQVVRGDSAAYFCASSRNQGDGYGYTFGSGTRLTVV.

CDR3 nucleotide sequence: TGCAGCGCTGTGGGCACTTACAATGAGCAGTTCTTC. Amino acid sequence: CSAVGTYNEQFF. The V and J genes are TRBV29-1 and TRBJ2-1; D unclear. The CDR3 is made up of 12 amino acids. V lost 7 bases to trimming and J lost 4 bases, with 11 bases between them. The germline V gene encodes CDR1 SQVTM and CDR2 ANQGSEA.

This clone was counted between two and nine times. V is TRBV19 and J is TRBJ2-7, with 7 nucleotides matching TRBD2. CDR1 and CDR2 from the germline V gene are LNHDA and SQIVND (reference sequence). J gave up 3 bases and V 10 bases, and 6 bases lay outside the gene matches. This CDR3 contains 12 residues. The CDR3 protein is CATGGGGYEQYF. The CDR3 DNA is TGTGCCACCGGTGGGGGGGGCTACGAGCAGTACTTC. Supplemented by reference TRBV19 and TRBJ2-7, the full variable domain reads DGGITQSPKYLFRKEGQNVTLSCEQNLNHDAMYWYRQDPGQGLRLIYYSQIVNDFQKGDIAEGYSVSREKKESFPLTVTSAQKNPTAFYLCATGGGGYEQYFGPGTRLTVT.

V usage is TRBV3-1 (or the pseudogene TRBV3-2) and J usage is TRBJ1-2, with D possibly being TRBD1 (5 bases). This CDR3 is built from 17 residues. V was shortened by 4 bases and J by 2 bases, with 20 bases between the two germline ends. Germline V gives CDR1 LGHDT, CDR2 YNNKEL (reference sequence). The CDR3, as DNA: TGTGCCAGCAGCCCACAATCAGAGGGACTCTTCAACTATGGCTACACCTTC. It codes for CASSPQSEGLFNYGYTF.

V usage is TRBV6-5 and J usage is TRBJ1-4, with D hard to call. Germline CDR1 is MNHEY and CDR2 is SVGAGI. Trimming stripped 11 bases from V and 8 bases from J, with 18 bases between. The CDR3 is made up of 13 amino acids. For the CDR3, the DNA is TGTGCCCTAGGCAGCCTGGGAGTCGAAAAACTGTTTTTT. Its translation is CALGSLGVEKLFF.

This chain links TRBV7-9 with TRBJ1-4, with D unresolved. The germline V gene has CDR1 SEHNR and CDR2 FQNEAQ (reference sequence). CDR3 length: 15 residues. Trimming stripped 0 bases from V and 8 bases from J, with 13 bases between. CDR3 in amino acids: CASSLAGGSFEKLFF. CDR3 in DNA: TGTGCCAGCAGCTTAGCGGGAGGGAGTTTCGAAAAACTGTTTTTT.

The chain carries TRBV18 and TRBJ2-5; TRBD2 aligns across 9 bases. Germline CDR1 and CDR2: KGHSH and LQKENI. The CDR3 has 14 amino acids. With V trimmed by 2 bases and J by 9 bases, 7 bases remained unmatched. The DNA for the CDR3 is TGTGCCAGCTCACCAGGCCAGCGGGAGGCGCCCCAGTACTTC. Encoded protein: CASSPGQREAPQYF.

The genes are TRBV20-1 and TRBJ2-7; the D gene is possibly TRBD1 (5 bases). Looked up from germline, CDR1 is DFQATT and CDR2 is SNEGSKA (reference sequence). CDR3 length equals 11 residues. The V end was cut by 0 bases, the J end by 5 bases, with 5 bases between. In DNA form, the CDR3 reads TGCAGTGCTAGAGAAGGGGACGAGCAGTACTTC. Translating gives CSAREGDEQYF.

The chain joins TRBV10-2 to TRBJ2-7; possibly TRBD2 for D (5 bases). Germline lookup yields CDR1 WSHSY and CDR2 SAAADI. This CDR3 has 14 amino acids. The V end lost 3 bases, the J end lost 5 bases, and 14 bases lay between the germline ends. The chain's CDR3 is CASSERGQFNEQYF. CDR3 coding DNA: TGCGCCAGCAGTGAAAGAGGGCAGTTTAACGAGCAGTACTTC.